The 23 T cell receptor beta chains listed next were all sequenced from one sample in a study of blood T cell repertoires in COVID-19. Profiling relied on immunoSEQ multiplex PCR, and the TCRdb table lists in-frame clones only, not all of them. This table has around 400,000 clones, around 87% appearing once. Specimen: peripheral blood. The origin of the receptors is a woman aged 25 to 39 with COVID-19, enrolled during active disease.

The chain recombines TRBV28 with TRBJ1-2; TRBD1 matches at 8 bases. V shed 6 bases and J 7 bases; nucleotides not matched to a gene: 1. The CDR3 length is 11 residues. CDR1 and CDR2 from the germline V gene are MDHEN and SYDVKM. CDR3 bases: TGTGCCAGCAGGCAGGGGGCTGGCTACACCTTC. Its translation: CASRQGAGYTF.

Only a few counts were recorded for this clone. CDR3 in DNA: TGCGCCAGCAGCTTGGACAGGGGGATCCACGAGCAGTACTTC. It yields the protein CASSLDRGIHEQYF. The V call is TRBV5-1, the J call TRBJ2-7, with 8 bases identical to TRBD1. The CDR3 is 14 residues long. Germline trimming cut 0 bases from V and 5 bases from J; bases unmatched to any gene: 4. Germline V gene data show CDR1 as SGHRS and CDR2 as YFSETQ.

The chain uses TRBV3-1 (or the pseudogene TRBV3-2) and TRBJ2-2; no definite D call. V gave up 0 bases and J gave up 4 bases, with 6 bases separating them. Germline CDR1 LGHDT, CDR2 YNNKEL (reference sequence). This CDR3 comprises 14 residues. The CDR3 protein is CASSQDLSTGELFF. In nucleotides, the CDR3 is TGTGCCAGCAGCCAAGATCTCAGCACCGGGGAGCTGTTTTTT.

This clone was recorded only once. The same CDR3 also results from other DNA sequences found in this sample. The chain has TRBV4-1 and TRBJ1-1; 8 bases line up with TRBD1. CDR1 MGHRA and CDR2 YSYEKL come from the germline V gene. The V gene end was trimmed by 3 bases and the J gene end by 1 base; junction bases not matched to a gene: 1. The CDR3 is made up of 14 amino acids. The CDR3 nucleotides are TGCGCCAGCAGCCAGGACAGGGCGAACACTGAAGCTTTCTTT. Its protein is CASSQDRANTEAFF.

The V and J genes are TRBV6-5 and TRBJ2-7; the match to TRBD1 covers 8 bases. From germline, CDR1 is MNHEY and CDR2 SVGAGI. V lost 0 bases, J lost 6 bases, and 10 bases stayed unmatched. The CDR3 loop spans 16 amino acids. CDR3 DNA sequence: TGTGCCAGCAGTTACTCGCTTGGGACAGGCCGGCGCGAGCAGTACTTC. The encoded protein is CASSYSLGTGRREQYF.

The J gene is TRBJ2-7, the V gene TRBV5-1, with TRBD1 as a possible D gene (6 bases). This CDR3 spans 15 amino acids. The V and J ends lost 0 bases and 2 bases respectively, with 12 bases between them. Looked up from germline, CDR1 is SGHRS and CDR2 is YFSETQ. The CDR3 protein is CASSLGAGDTYEQYF. The CDR3 bases are TGCGCCAGCAGCTTGGGGGCAGGGGACACCTACGAGCAGTACTTC.

This chain connects TRBV9 to TRBJ2-7, with 11 bases lining up with TRBD2. The CDR3 is 14 amino acids. After removal of 2 bases from V and 7 bases from J, the junction contained 5 bases not matched to a gene. Germline lookup yields CDR1 SGDLS and CDR2 YYNGEE. The CDR3 sequence: CASSVLAGGGEQYF. CDR3 in DNA: TGTGCCAGCAGCGTCTTAGCGGGAGGGGGGGAGCAGTACTTC.

The chain employs TRBV2 and TRBJ2-1; 7 bases fit TRBD2. This CDR3 region has 14 residues. V lost 11 bases and J lost 2; bases outside the gene matches: 9. The germline CDR1 and CDR2 sequences are SNHLY and FYNNEI. The DNA of the CDR3 is TGTGCCCGGGAGGACGGACGGACCTACAATGAGCAGTTCTTC. It specifies CAREDGRTYNEQFF. The full variable domain, with the rest looked up from reference TRBV2 and TRBJ2-1, is EPEVTQTPSHQVTQMGQEVILRCVPISNHLYFYWYRQILGQKVEFLVSFYNNEISEKSEIFDDQFSVERPDGSNFTLKIRSTKLEDSAMYFCAREDGRTYNEQFFGPGTRLTVL.

This clone showed up just once. The chain combines TRBV5-4 with TRBJ2-3; D may be TRBD2 (6 bases). CDR3 length equals 17 residues. Germline V lookup: CDR1 SGHNT, CDR2 YYREEE (reference sequence). With 4 bases removed from V and 5 bases from J, the gap between germline ends came to 23 bases. For the CDR3, the DNA is TGTGCCAGCAGCGGCGGGACGGTCCCCCGTCAGGTAGATACGCAGTATTTT. It codes for CASSGGTVPRQVDTQYF.

The chain is built from TRBV6-5 and TRBJ2-7, with 9 bases identical to TRBD1. J lost 4 bases, V lost 9 bases, and 7 bases had no gene match. The CDR3 is 13 residues long. CDR1 and CDR2 (germline): MNHEY, SVGAGI. In nucleotides, the CDR3 is TGTGCCAGTATACCGGGACAGGGATACGAGCAGTACTTC. Its protein product is CASIPGQGYEQYF.

The V gene is TRBV18, the J gene TRBJ2-2; possible D gene TRBD1, 5 bases. The V end was cut by 3 bases, the J end by 1 base, with 9 bases between. Germline CDR1 reads KGHSH; CDR2 reads LQKENI. This CDR3 comprises 15 residues. The CDR3 protein is CASSPAGQNTGELFF. In nucleotides, the CDR3 is TGTGCCAGCTCACCCGCCGGACAGAACACCGGGGAGCTGTTTTTT.

The V and J genes are TRBV6-5 and TRBJ2-7, with D perhaps TRBD2 (5 bases). V lost 2 bases and J lost 3, with 14 bases in between. The CDR3 runs 15 residues. Germline V gene sequence: CDR1 MNHEY, CDR2 SVGAGI. CDR3: CASSYGRRGIYEQYF. CDR3 nucleotides: TGTGCCAGCAGTTACGGCAGAAGAGGGATCTACGAGCAGTACTTC.

In this sample, this clone turned up many times. V is TRBV5-6 and J is TRBJ2-2; the D gene is possibly TRBD1 (6 bases). The CDR3 extends over 14 amino acids. Germline CDR1 is SGHDT and CDR2 is YYEEEE. Trimming took off 5 bases at V and 6 bases at J, with 14 bases between the two ends. As DNA, the CDR3 is TGTGCCAGCAGGGTAACAGGGAAGGCCGGGGAGCTGTTTTTT. Translation: CASRVTGKAGELFF. Full variable domain (rest looked up from reference TRBV5-6 and TRBJ2-2): DAGVTQSPTHLIKTRGQQVTLRCSPKSGHDTVSWYQQALGQGPQFIFQYYEEEERQRGNFPDRFSGHQFPNYSSELNVNALLLGDSALYLCASRVTGKAGELFFGEGSRLTVL.

The V and J genes are TRBV5-1 and TRBJ1-5; 7 bases line up with TRBD1. Trimming removed 4 bases from V and 3 bases from J; junction bases left unmatched: 7. The germline CDR1 and CDR2 sequences are SGHRS and YFSETQ. The CDR3 extends over 15 amino acids. CDR3 sequence reads: CASSPGTEFNQPQHF. In nucleotides, the CDR3 is TGCGCCAGCAGCCCCGGGACAGAATTCAATCAGCCCCAGCATTTT.

The J gene is TRBJ2-2, the V gene TRBV5-1; TRBD2 aligns across 9 bases. V shed 0 bases, J shed 2 bases, and the junction held 14 bases outside the gene matches. Germline V gene data show CDR1 as SGHRS and CDR2 as YFSETQ. The CDR3 is 20 residues long. CDR3 bases: TGCGCCAGCAGCTTGGCCATCCTAGCGGGAAGACGAGAAAACACCGGGGAGCTGTTTTTT. Protein sequence: CASSLAILAGRRENTGELFF. The full variable domain, its missing parts supplied by reference TRBV5-1 and TRBJ2-2, is KAGVTQTPRYLIKTRGQQVTLSCSPISGHRSVSWYQQTPGQGLQFLFEYFSETQRNKGNFPGRFSGRQFSNSRSEMNVSTLELGDSALYLCASSLAILAGRRENTGELFFGEGSRLTVL.

This chain connects TRBV25-1 to TRBJ1-2; 7 bases agree with TRBD1. Germline lookup yields CDR1 MGHDK and CDR2 SYGVNS. V shed 1 base and J 5 bases; nucleotides not matched to a gene: 7. The length of the CDR3 is 15 residues. The CDR3 spells CASSELVQGEYGYTF. CDR3 nucleotide sequence: TGTGCCAGCAGTGAATTGGTGCAGGGGGAATATGGCTACACCTTC.

The sample holds one count of this clone. The chain employs TRBV19 and TRBJ2-2; D remains ambiguous. The CDR3 extends over 15 amino acids. Germline V gene data show CDR1 as LNHDA and CDR2 as SQIVND (reference sequence). The V end lost 4 bases, the J end lost 0 bases, and 9 bases lay between the germline ends. The CDR3 is CASSTGRANTGELFF. CDR3 in DNA: TGTGCCAGTAGTACGGGTCGCGCGAACACCGGGGAGCTGTTTTTT.

This chain links TRBV11-2 with TRBJ2-3; 7 bases map to TRBD2. Germline CDR1 SGHAT, CDR2 FQNNGV. The CDR3 spans 14 residues. Trimming at V came to 5 bases and at J to 6 bases, leaving 8 bases not matched to a gene. CDR3 loop: CASSPPRLADTQYF. The CDR3 DNA follows: TGTGCCAGCAGCCCCCCGAGACTAGCTGATACGCAGTATTTT.

The chain is built from TRBV27 and TRBJ1-1, with a tentative D call TRBD1 (5 bases). V dropped 3 bases and J dropped 3 bases, with 11 bases sitting between them. The CDR3 is made up of 14 amino acids. Germline V CDR1 and CDR2: MNHEY, SMNVEV (reference sequence). Here the CDR3 DNA reads TGTGCCAGCAGTTTGGACGGGGGGGACACTGAAGCTTTCTTT. Its translation: CASSLDGGDTEAFF.

The chain recombines TRBV30 with TRBJ2-7, with TRBD2 identical over 10 bases. Trimming cost V 6 bases and J 2 bases; bases outside gene matches: 4. The germline CDR1 and CDR2 sequences are GTSNPN and SVGIG (reference sequence). This CDR3 region has 13 residues. For the CDR3, the DNA is TGTGCCTGCAACGGACTAGCGGCCTACGAGCAGTACTTC. Its protein product is CACNGLAAYEQYF.

The chain employs TRBV7-9 and TRBJ2-3; TRBD2 agrees at 8 bases. Per germline, CDR1 SEHNR and CDR2 FQNEAQ (reference sequence). J lost 6 bases, V lost 5 bases, and 16 bases had no gene match. This CDR3 has 17 residues. CDR3 nucleotide sequence: TGTGCCAGCAGCCCCTGGGAGGGTAGCGGGACTTTGGATACGCAGTATTTT. It is translated as CASSPWEGSGTLDTQYF.

This chain uses TRBV28 with TRBJ1-5; 7 bases agree with TRBD1. This CDR3 spans 16 amino acids. Germline V lookup: CDR1 MDHEN, CDR2 SYDVKM. The V gene end was trimmed by 9 bases and the J gene end by 0 bases; junction bases not matched to a gene: 11. CDR3 region: CASYLGTAYSNQPQHF. CDR3 DNA sequence: TGTGCCAGTTACCTTGGGACAGCTTATAGCAATCAGCCCCAGCATTTT.

V gene TRBV6-5 combines with J gene TRBJ2-7, with 9 bases fitting TRBD1. CDR1 MNHEY and CDR2 SVGAGI come from the germline V gene. The V and J ends lost 8 bases and 6 bases, in that order; junction bases with no gene match: 8. CDR3 length equals 13 residues. The chain's CDR3 is CASGGQGLSEQYF. The CDR3 DNA follows: TGTGCCAGCGGGGGACAGGGACTGAGCGAGCAGTACTTC.